The 7 T cell receptor beta chains listed next were all sequenced from one sample in a study of T cell clonotyping in hematopoietic cell transplantation. Regarding time point: recipient sample about 28 days before transplant, after cytoreduction. The method was immunoSEQ multiplex PCR; TCRdb's version includes in-frame clones alone and lacks a portion of them. Among about 27,000 clones listed, more than 70% were seen once. This sample comprised peripheral blood mononuclear cells, obtained before stem cell transplant. The receptors were gathered from a man aged 50 to 60 with myelodysplastic syndrome. Some clones in this sample may be carry-over from other donors' samples.

This rearrangement joins TRBV2 to TRBJ1-2; D is unclear. The germline CDR1 and CDR2 sequences are SNHLY and FYNNEI. V was shortened by 0 bases and J by 4 bases, with 9 bases between the two germline ends. This CDR3 has 14 residues. The CDR3, as DNA: TGTGCCAGCAGTGAAGCCATTGAGAGCTATGGCTACACCTTC. Translated: CASSEAIESYGYTF.

This clone showed up just a few times. The chain has TRBV28 and TRBJ1-5; 8 bases map to TRBD1. The CDR3 contains 15 residues. J gave up 6 bases and V 4 bases, and 8 bases lay outside the gene matches. The germline gives CDR1 MDHEN, CDR2 SYDVKM. CDR3 in amino acids: CASSSQGVGGQPQHF. CDR3 DNA sequence: TGTGCCAGCAGTTCACAGGGGGTAGGAGGTCAGCCCCAGCATTTT.

This rearrangement joins TRBV30 to TRBJ1-3; 8 nucleotides match TRBD1. Per the germline V gene, CDR1 is GTSNPN and CDR2 is SVGIG (reference sequence). Losses at the gene ends were 0 bases for V and 0 bases for J; bases not matched to a gene: 16. This CDR3 is built from 20 residues. This CDR3 reads CAWSVPWGTRTGSSGNTIYF. CDR3 bases: TGTGCCTGGAGTGTACCTTGGGGGACTAGGACAGGGAGCTCTGGAAACACCATATATTTT.

This clone showed up just a few times. The chain combines TRBV4-1 with TRBJ1-5; no reliable D call. The CDR3 totals 16 residues. Trimming stripped 3 bases from V and 0 bases from J, with 12 bases between. Germline V lookup: CDR1 MGHRA, CDR2 YSYEKL. CDR3 loop: CASSHEGGYSNQPQHF. CDR3 coding DNA: TGCGCCAGCAGCCATGAAGGAGGGTATAGCAATCAGCCCCAGCATTTT.

V and J are TRBV4-3 and TRBJ1-4; 8 bases map to TRBD1. CDR1 is LGHNA and CDR2 is YSLEER in the germline V gene. V dropped 6 bases and J dropped 6; count of bases not matched to a gene: 6. The CDR3 is made up of 14 amino acids. The CDR3 region is CASSEQGVDEKLFF. CDR3 DNA: TGCGCCAGCAGTGAACAGGGGGTTGATGAAAAACTGTTTTTT.

This clone was seen more than once but under ten times. This sequence joins TRBV7-9 and TRBJ1-6, with a possible D match to TRBD1 (5 bases). Trimming stripped 0 bases from V and 2 bases from J, with 11 bases between. Germline loops: CDR1 SEHNR, CDR2 FQNEAQ (reference sequence). This CDR3 region has 17 residues. CDR3 amino acids: CASSLARGAAYNSPLHF. The DNA of the CDR3 is TGTGCCAGCAGCTTAGCGAGAGGGGCTGCCTATAATTCACCCCTCCACTTT.

This clone was counted a single time. The chain recombines TRBV5-6 with TRBJ2-7; D might be TRBD1 (5 bases). In germline, CDR1 is SGHDT, CDR2 YYEEEE. The CDR3 consists of 14 residues. V lost 2 bases to trimming and J lost 4 bases, with 13 bases between them. The CDR3 loop is CASSLRGTYYEQYF. DNA of the CDR3: TGTGCCAGCAGCTTAAGGGGCACCTATTACGAGCAGTACTTC.